These 28 T cell receptor beta chains were sequenced from one sample in a study of blood T cell repertoires in COVID-19. Measured with immunoSEQ multiplex PCR; TCRdb has only the in-frame clones, and not every one. The sample lists about 310,000 clones; 89% were seen once. Sequenced: PBMCs or T cells enriched from blood (not recorded which). These receptors were obtained from a man in his fifties or sixties who had recovered from COVID-19.

The J gene is TRBJ2-2, the V gene TRBV10-1; possible D gene TRBD1, 8 bases. The CDR3 covers 15 residues. Germline-derived CDR1 and CDR2 are WNHNN and SYGVQD (reference sequence). The V end was cut by 6 bases, the J end by 4 bases, with 15 bases between. In nucleotides, the CDR3 is TGCGCCAGCAGGACGGACAGGGAGGGCACCGGGGAGCTGTTTTTT. Translating it yields CASRTDREGTGELFF.

This clone was observed once. The rearrangement uses TRBV5-1 and TRBJ2-3; 16 bases are a match to TRBD2. CDR1 is SGHRS and CDR2 is YFSETQ in the germline V gene. The CDR3 runs to 16 residues. V shed 4 bases, J shed 9 bases, and the junction held 8 bases outside the gene matches. The CDR3 DNA is TGCGCCAGCAGCCCACCGGGACTAGCGGGAGGGAACACGCAGTATTTT. Protein sequence: CASSPPGLAGGNTQYF.

This sequence joins TRBV5-1 and TRBJ2-2; D possibly corresponds to TRBD1 (6 bases). CDR3 length: 14 amino acids. The germline gives CDR1 SGHRS, CDR2 YFSETQ. The V end was cut by 4 bases, the J end by 5 bases, with 12 bases between. The CDR3 nucleotides are TGCGCCAGCAGCGACCGGGACATGACCGGGGAGCTGTTTTTT. It translates to CASSDRDMTGELFF.

The CDR3 coding sequence is TGTGCCAGCAGTGAGGTCAACAGCTATGGCTACACCTTC. It codes for CASSEVNSYGYTF. V usage is TRBV6-1 and J usage is TRBJ1-2; no firm D call. Trimming stripped 3 bases from V and 4 bases from J, with 9 bases between. The CDR3 loop spans 13 amino acids. Germline CDR1 is MNHNS and CDR2 is SASEGT.

The J gene is TRBJ2-7, the V gene TRBV5-1, with D unclear. This CDR3 spans 15 amino acids. Trimming removed 4 bases at V and 4 bases at J, with 18 bases between. Germline V gene sequence: CDR1 SGHRS, CDR2 YFSETQ. CDR3 bases: TGCGCCAGCAGCAGGAGTTATTCACCCTCTTACGAGCAGTACTTC. As protein: CASSRSYSPSYEQYF. The full variable domain, rest sourced from reference TRBV5-1 and TRBJ2-7, is KAGVTQTPRYLIKTRGQQVTLSCSPISGHRSVSWYQQTPGQGLQFLFEYFSETQRNKGNFPGRFSGRQFSNSRSEMNVSTLELGDSALYLCASSRSYSPSYEQYFGPGTRLTVT.

V usage is TRBV28 and J usage is TRBJ1-1; D ambiguous. Germline CDR1 reads MDHEN; CDR2 reads SYDVKM. Trimming cost V 1 base and J 4 bases, with 10 bases left between them. The CDR3 runs to 14 residues. This CDR3 is CASSLSGVGTEAFF. CDR3 DNA: TGTGCCAGCAGTTTATCGGGAGTCGGCACTGAAGCTTTCTTT.

This clone was detected only once. V usage is TRBV7-3 and J usage is TRBJ1-2; D gene unclear. Germline loops: CDR1 SGHTA, CDR2 FQGTGA. The CDR3 has 13 amino acids. Between the trimmed V and J ends, which lost 2 bases and 6 bases, there was a span of 10 bases. CDR3 in amino acids: CASSLLDGDGYTF. The CDR3 nucleotides read TGTGCCAGCAGCTTACTGGATGGAGATGGCTACACCTTC.

This clone has only one observation. The V and J genes are TRBV19 and TRBJ1-1; 9 bases match TRBD1. The CDR3 loop spans 16 amino acids. V dropped 6 bases and J dropped 3; count of bases not matched to a gene: 11. CDR1 and CDR2 from the germline V gene are LNHDA and SQIVND (reference sequence). The CDR3 reads CASSGGDRVYDTEAFF. In DNA form, the CDR3 reads TGTGCCAGTAGCGGGGGGGACAGGGTGTACGACACTGAAGCTTTCTTT.

As DNA, the CDR3 is TGTGCCAGCTCACCAACAGGGTCCTCGGGATACTCCTACGAGCAGTACTTC. It specifies CASSPTGSSGYSYEQYF. J is TRBJ2-7 and V is TRBV18, with a tentative D call TRBD1 (6 bases). V shed 2 bases and J shed 0 bases, with 17 bases lying between them. The CDR3 length is 17 residues. Germline CDR1 and CDR2: KGHSH and LQKENI.

CDR3 amino acids: CASSSRLAELYNEQFF. DNA of the CDR3: TGTGCCAGCAGCTCCAGACTAGCGGAACTATACAATGAGCAGTTCTTC. The chain uses TRBV7-2 and TRBJ2-1; TRBD2 matches 9 bases. V lost 4 bases, J lost 4 bases, and 8 bases stayed unmatched. Germline CDR1 and CDR2: SGHTA and FQGNSA. The CDR3 sequence is 16 residues long.

This clone appeared a single time. The chain combines TRBV19 with TRBJ2-3; TRBD1 matches at 8 bases. Looked up from germline, CDR1 is LNHDA and CDR2 is SQIVND (reference sequence). Trimming at V came to 6 bases and at J to 0 bases, leaving 11 bases not matched to a gene. This CDR3 contains 17 residues. The CDR3 here is CASSLPRTGTSTDTQYF. The DNA for the CDR3 is TGTGCCAGTAGCCTCCCGAGGACAGGGACTAGCACAGATACGCAGTATTTT.

The chain is built from TRBV9 and TRBJ2-5; 8 bases align to TRBD1. V trimming: 3 bases; J trimming: 5 bases; junction bases outside the gene matches: 12. The CDR3 consists of 16 residues. Germline V gene sequence: CDR1 SGDLS, CDR2 YYNGEE. CDR3 amino acids: CASSDGHQGAGETQYF. In nucleotides, the CDR3 is TGTGCCAGCAGCGACGGCCACCAGGGGGCAGGGGAGACCCAGTACTTC.

The sample holds a few counts of this clone. In nucleotides, the CDR3 is TGTGCCAGCAGTTCAATGAGCTCTGGAAACACCATATATTTT. It codes for CASSSMSSGNTIYF. J is TRBJ1-3 and V is TRBV28; D unresolved. V was trimmed by 4 bases and J by 0 bases, leaving 7 bases between them. This CDR3 is 14 amino acids long. From germline, CDR1 is MDHEN and CDR2 SYDVKM.

This clone was counted a single time. The chain recombines TRBV3-1 (or the pseudogene TRBV3-2) with TRBJ2-3; 10 nucleotides line up with TRBD2. Germline values: CDR1 LGHDT, CDR2 YNNKEL (reference sequence). J was trimmed by 2 bases and V by 5 bases; bases with no gene match: 7. The CDR3 totals 16 residues. CDR3 sequence reads: CASSLRTSGPTDTQYF. The CDR3, as DNA: TGTGCCAGCAGCTTGAGGACTAGCGGACCCACAGATACGCAGTATTTT.

A single count supports this clone. The chain employs TRBV2 and TRBJ2-5; TRBD2 matches 9 bases. This CDR3 comprises 16 residues. Germline loops: CDR1 SNHLY, CDR2 FYNNEI. Trimming cost V 2 bases and J 4 bases; bases outside gene matches: 8. As DNA, the CDR3 is TGTGCCAGCAGTGAATTAGCGGGAGTGGTAGGAGAGACCCAGTACTTC. The encoded protein is CASSELAGVVGETQYF.

The chain carries TRBV7-2 and TRBJ1-1; D might be TRBD1 (5 bases). CDR1 and CDR2 (germline): SGHTA, FQGNSA. This CDR3 is built from 14 residues. The V and J ends lost 5 bases and 3 bases respectively, with 13 bases between them. The chain's CDR3 is CASSQTAFDTEAFF. CDR3 DNA sequence: TGTGCCAGCAGCCAGACAGCTTTCGACACTGAAGCTTTCTTT.

V and J are TRBV5-1 and TRBJ2-5; TRBD1 agrees at 9 bases. The CDR3 spans 15 residues. Germline CDR1 SGHRS, CDR2 YFSETQ. V gave up 0 bases and J gave up 5 bases; unmatched junction bases: 5. The CDR3, as DNA: TGCGCCAGCAGCTTGGCTGGGACAGGGTCGGAGACCCAGTACTTC. Protein product: CASSLAGTGSETQYF.

This chain uses TRBV5-4 with TRBJ2-2, with TRBD2 matching over 9 bases. V lost 6 bases and J lost 7; bases outside the gene matches: 7. The CDR3 has 14 amino acids. Germline CDR1 is SGHNT and CDR2 is YYREEE (reference sequence). The CDR3: CASTRGLANGELFF. CDR3 DNA: TGTGCCAGCACCCGGGGACTAGCAAACGGGGAGCTGTTTTTT.

The chain links TRBV3-1 (or the pseudogene TRBV3-2) to TRBJ2-7; D may be TRBD2 (6 bases). There are 15 residues in the CDR3. Germline values: CDR1 LGHDT, CDR2 YNNKEL (reference sequence). The V gene lost 6 bases and the J gene lost 2 bases, with 17 bases spanning the gap. This CDR3 reads CASRSHGTATYEQYF. As DNA, the CDR3 is TGTGCCAGCAGAAGCCACGGGACTGCGACCTACGAGCAGTACTTC.

This clone was seen only once. The chain joins TRBV7-9 to TRBJ1-1; D is ambiguous. The V end lost 5 bases, the J end lost 4 bases, and 8 bases lay between the germline ends. Germline V gene sequence: CDR1 SEHNR, CDR2 FQNEAQ (reference sequence). CDR3 size: 12 residues. This CDR3 reads CASSGRGTEAFF. The CDR3 DNA follows: TGTGCCAGCAGCGGTAGAGGCACTGAAGCTTTCTTT.

The chain joins TRBV4-1 to TRBJ2-5; 7 nucleotides align to TRBD1. Germline trimming cut 0 bases from V and 3 bases from J; bases unmatched to any gene: 7. Looked up from germline, CDR1 is MGHRA and CDR2 is YSYEKL. The CDR3 covers 16 residues. The CDR3 nucleotides read TGCGCCAGCAGCCAAGATCCAGGGGGTAACAAAGAGACCCAGTACTTC. Residues: CASSQDPGGNKETQYF.

This clone turned up a few times. This CDR3 is also generated by other DNA sequences in the sample. V and J are TRBV19 and TRBJ1-5; 7 bases match TRBD1. Losses at the gene ends were 6 bases for V and 2 bases for J; bases not matched to a gene: 4. There are 14 residues in the CDR3. The germline CDR1 and CDR2 sequences are LNHDA and SQIVND (reference sequence). As DNA, the CDR3 is TGTGCCAGTAGCTACAGGGGCGGCAATCAGCCCCAGCATTTT. Its protein product is CASSYRGGNQPQHF.

Comment on this clone: Distinct nucleotide sequences in the sample also encode this CDR3. The gene calls are TRBV3-1 (or the pseudogene TRBV3-2) and TRBJ1-1, with 8 bases matching TRBD1. V was pared by 4 bases and J by 0 bases, with 1 base of the junction left unmatched. Germline CDR1 reads LGHDT; CDR2 reads YNNKEL (reference sequence). This CDR3 has 14 residues. In DNA, the CDR3 is TGTGCCAGCAGCCTGGGACAGGTGAACACTGAAGCTTTCTTT. Translating it yields CASSLGQVNTEAFF.

This clone appeared a single time. CDR3 DNA sequence: TGTGCCAGCAGTTACCGGGGGGCCAGAACTGAAGCTTTCTTT. Protein: CASSYRGARTEAFF. J is TRBJ1-1 and V is TRBV6-6; D perhaps matches TRBD1 (6 bases). Trimming shortened V by 2 bases and J by 5 bases, and 12 bases separated the two germline ends. The CDR3 contains 14 residues. Germline V gene sequence: CDR1 MNHNY, CDR2 SVGAGI (reference sequence).

This clone occurred once. The chain links TRBV21-1 to TRBJ2-2; the table's D call, TRBD2, has no DNA check behind it. TRBV21-1 is listed as a pseudogene. The CDR3 contains 16 residues. The CDR3 sequence is CASWAPELADTGELFF. Written as DNA, the CDR3 is TGTGCCAGTTGGGCCCCGGAACTAGCGGACACCGGGGAGCTGTTTTTT.

The chain carries TRBV9 and TRBJ2-6; perhaps TRBD1 as D (6 bases). Germline V gene lookup returns CDR1 SGDLS and CDR2 YYNGEE. The V end lost 3 bases, the J end lost 0 bases, and 7 bases lay between the germline ends. CDR3 length equals 15 residues. The CDR3, as DNA: TGTGCCAGCAGCGCACAGGGCTCTGGGGCCAACGTCCTGACTTTC. It specifies CASSAQGSGANVLTF.

This clone was found once. The genes are TRBV10-3 and TRBJ1-5; D is ambiguous. Trimming stripped 7 bases from V and 2 bases from J, with 12 bases between. The CDR3 loop spans 14 amino acids. The germline V gene has CDR1 ENHRY and CDR2 SYGVKD. The CDR3: CAINQDLGNQPQHF. CDR3 bases: TGTGCCATCAATCAGGACTTAGGCAATCAGCCCCAGCATTTT.

The chain uses TRBV20-1 and TRBJ1-5; a possible D gene is TRBD1 (5 bases). Germline-derived CDR1 and CDR2 are DFQATT and SNEGSKA (reference sequence). The CDR3 consists of 14 residues. Trimming took 3 bases from V and 2 from J, leaving 11 bases between them. The CDR3 region is CSASPTVRNQPQHF. For the CDR3, the DNA is TGCAGTGCTAGTCCGACAGTACGCAATCAGCCCCAGCATTTT.